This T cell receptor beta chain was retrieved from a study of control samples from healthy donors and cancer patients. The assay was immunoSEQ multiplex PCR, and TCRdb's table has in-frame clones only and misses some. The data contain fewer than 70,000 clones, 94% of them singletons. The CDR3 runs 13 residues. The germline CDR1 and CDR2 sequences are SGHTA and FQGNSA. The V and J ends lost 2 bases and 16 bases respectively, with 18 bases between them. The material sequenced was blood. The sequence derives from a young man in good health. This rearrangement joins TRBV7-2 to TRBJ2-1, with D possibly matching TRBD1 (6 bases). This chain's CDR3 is CASSLMPRGLRFF. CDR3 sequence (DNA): TGTGCCAGCAGCTTAATGCCCAGGGGTCTTAGATTCTTC.